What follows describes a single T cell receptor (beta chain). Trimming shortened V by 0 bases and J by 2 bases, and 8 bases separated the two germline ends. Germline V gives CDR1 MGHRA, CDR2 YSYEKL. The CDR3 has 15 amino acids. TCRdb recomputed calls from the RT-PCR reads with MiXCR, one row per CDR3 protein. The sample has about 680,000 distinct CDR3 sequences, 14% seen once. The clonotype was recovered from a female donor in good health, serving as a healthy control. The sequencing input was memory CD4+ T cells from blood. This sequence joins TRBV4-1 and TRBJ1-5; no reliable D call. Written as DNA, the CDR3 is TGCGCCAGCAGCCAAGAGTCAGTCGGCAATCAGCCCCAGCATTTT. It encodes CASSQESVGNQPQHF.